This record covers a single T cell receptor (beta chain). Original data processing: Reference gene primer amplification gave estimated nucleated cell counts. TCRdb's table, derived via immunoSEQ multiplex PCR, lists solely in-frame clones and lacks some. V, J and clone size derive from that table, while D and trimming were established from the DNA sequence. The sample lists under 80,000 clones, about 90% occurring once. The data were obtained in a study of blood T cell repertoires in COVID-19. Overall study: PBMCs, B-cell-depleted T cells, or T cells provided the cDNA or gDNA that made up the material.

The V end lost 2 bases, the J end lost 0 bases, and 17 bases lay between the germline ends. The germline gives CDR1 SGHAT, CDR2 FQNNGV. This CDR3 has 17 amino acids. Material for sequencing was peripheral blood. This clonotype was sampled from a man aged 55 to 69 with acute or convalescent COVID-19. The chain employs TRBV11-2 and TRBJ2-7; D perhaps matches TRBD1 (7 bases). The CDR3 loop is CASSLLIAGGSSYEQYF. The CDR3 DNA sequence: TGTGCCAGCAGCTTATTAATCGCAGGGGGGAGCTCCTACGAGCAGTACTTC. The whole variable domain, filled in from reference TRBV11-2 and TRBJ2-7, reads EAGVAQSPRYKIIEKRQSVAFWCNPISGHATLYWYQQILGQGPKLLIQFQNNGVVDDSQLPKDRFSAERLKGVDSTLKIQPAKLEDSAVYLCASSLLIAGGSSYEQYFGPGTRLTVT.